This is a list of T cell receptor beta chains from one sample in a study of cytomegalovirus exposure and HLA in healthy donors. Method: immunoSEQ multiplex PCR; TCRdb's copy keeps in-frame clones and lacks some. This sample has some 290,000 clones; roughly 86% occur once, and the top ten carry roughly 0.88%. The specimen was PBMCs. The receptors originated from a man aged 30 to 45 in good health and CMV-seronegative. Both conserved end residues are part of each CDR3. A D gene is named only where the DNA matches it firmly. Size values are once, few and many counts, or a class for expanded clones, and some rows have none.

V gene: TRBV11-2
J gene: TRBJ2-1
clone size: once
D gene: -
CDR3 DNA: TGTGCCAGCAGCTTCCAGGGTTACAATGAGCAGTTCTTC
CDR3 protein: CASSFQGYNEQFF

V gene: TRBV5-1
J gene: TRBJ2-2
clone size: -
D gene: TRBD2
CDR3 DNA: TGCGCCAGCAACCCGTCGTGGGAGCGGGGCACCGGGGAGCTGTTTTTT
CDR3 protein: CASNPSWERGTGELFF

V gene: TRBV7-9
J gene: TRBJ1-2
clone size: -
D gene: TRBD1
CDR3 DNA: TGTGCCAGCAGCCCAGAGACAGGGGCTGACTATGGCTACACCTTC
CDR3 protein: CASSPETGADYGYTF

V gene: TRBV18
J gene: TRBJ1-2
clone size: -
D gene: TRBD1
CDR3 DNA: TGTGCCAGCTCACCACCGTTGGGGGACAGGGGTGACTACACCTTC
CDR3 protein: CASSPPLGDRGDYTF

V gene: TRBV6-5
J gene: TRBJ2-1
clone size: -
D gene: -
CDR3 DNA: TGTGCCAGCAGTAGGGACGGGAGCTCCTACAATGAGCAGTTCTTC
CDR3 protein: CASSRDGSSYNEQFF

V gene: TRBV18
J gene: TRBJ2-1
clone size: -
D gene: TRBD1
CDR3 DNA: TGTGCCAGCTCACCCTTTGGGACAGTTAACAATGAGCAGTTCTTC
CDR3 protein: CASSPFGTVNNEQFF

V gene: TRBV5-6
J gene: TRBJ1-6
clone size: -
D gene: TRBD1
CDR3 DNA: TGTGCCAGCAGCTGGGGGACAGCCTATAATTCACCCCTCCACTTT
CDR3 protein: CASSWGTAYNSPLHF

V gene: TRBV6-1
J gene: TRBJ1-2
clone size: -
D gene: -
CDR3 DNA: TGTGCCAGCAGTGACCTGGGAGGGGCTAACTATGGCTACACCTTC
CDR3 protein: CASSDLGGANYGYTF

V gene: TRBV10-3
J gene: TRBJ2-7
clone size: -
D gene: -
CDR3 DNA: TGTGCCATCAGTACTCTTAACAGCTCCTACGAGCAGTACTTC
CDR3 protein: CAISTLNSSYEQYF

V gene: TRBV5-1
J gene: TRBJ1-4
clone size: -
D gene: TRBD1
CDR3 DNA: TGCGCCAGCAGCTGGGGACAGGCTAATGAAAAACTGTTTTTT
CDR3 protein: CASSWGQANEKLFF

V gene: TRBV9
J gene: TRBJ2-2
clone size: few
D gene: TRBD2
CDR3 DNA: TGTGCCAGCAGCCTTCTAGCGGGGGGCTCTCCCGGGGAGCTGTTTTTT
CDR3 protein: CASSLLAGGSPGELFF

V gene: TRBV10-2
J gene: TRBJ1-5
clone size: few
D gene: -
CDR3 DNA: TGCGCCAGCAGTCAGGGGTCAAGTCAGCCCCAGCATTTT
CDR3 protein: CASSQGSSQPQHF

V gene: TRBV10-2
J gene: TRBJ1-5
clone size: -
D gene: -
CDR3 DNA: TGCGCCAGCAGTGAGACAGGGAACAATCAGCCCCAGCATTTT
CDR3 protein: CASSETGNNQPQHF

V gene: TRBV7-6
J gene: TRBJ1-1
clone size: -
D gene: -
CDR3 DNA: TGTGCCAGCAGCTTAGCATCCGCAGGGGTAATGAACACTGAAGCTTTCTTT
CDR3 protein: CASSLASAGVMNTEAFF

V gene: TRBV10-3
J gene: TRBJ1-2
clone size: -
D gene: -
CDR3 DNA: TGTGCCACCTCCCCCCCCGGGGACTATGGCTACACCTTC
CDR3 protein: CATSPPGDYGYTF

V gene: TRBV30
J gene: TRBJ1-5
clone size: -
D gene: -
CDR3 DNA: TGTGCCTGGAGCCTTCAGGGGATTTGGAGCAATCAGCCCCAGCATTTT
CDR3 protein: CAWSLQGIWSNQPQHF

V gene: TRBV27
J gene: TRBJ2-1
clone size: -
D gene: TRBD2
CDR3 DNA: TGTGCCAGTTGGAGTTACGGACTAGGAGGGATGGGTGAGCAGTTCTTC
CDR3 protein: CASWSYGLGGMGEQFF

V gene: TRBV6-6
J gene: TRBJ2-7
clone size: -
D gene: -
CDR3 DNA: TGTGCCAGCAGTTACTCGCTCAGGGAAGAGGACGAGCAGTACTTC
CDR3 protein: CASSYSLREEDEQYF

V gene: TRBV2
J gene: TRBJ1-1
clone size: once
D gene: -
CDR3 DNA: TGTGCCAGCAGTAATCTAGCAGGGGTATATGAAGCTTTCTTT
CDR3 protein: CASSNLAGVYEAFF

V gene: TRBV4-1
J gene: TRBJ2-5
clone size: -
D gene: -
CDR3 DNA: TGCGCCAGCAGCCAAGTTCCTCAGGAGACCCAGTACTTC
CDR3 protein: CASSQVPQETQYF

V gene: TRBV4-2
J gene: TRBJ2-1
clone size: -
D gene: TRBD2
CDR3 DNA: TGTGCCAGCAGCCTTATAGCGGGTGAGCAGTTCTTC
CDR3 protein: CASSLIAGEQFF

V gene: TRBV5-1
J gene: TRBJ2-3
clone size: -
D gene: TRBD1
CDR3 DNA: TGCGCCAGCAGCCGCACCGGGACAGGGCTTCAAGATACGCAGTATTTT
CDR3 protein: CASSRTGTGLQDTQYF

V gene: TRBV6-6
J gene: TRBJ1-5
clone size: -
D gene: -
CDR3 DNA: TGTGCCAGCAGTTACCCCTACCAGCCCCAGCATTTT
CDR3 protein: CASSYPYQPQHF

V gene: TRBV4-3
J gene: TRBJ1-6
clone size: -
D gene: TRBD1
CDR3 DNA: TGCGCCAGCAGCCAAGACCCAGGGGGAAATTCACCCCTCCACTTT
CDR3 protein: CASSQDPGGNSPLHF

V gene: TRBV2
J gene: TRBJ1-5
clone size: -
D gene: TRBD1
CDR3 DNA: TGTGCCAGCCTATTAGGACAGGGGGACCAGCCCCAGCATTTT
CDR3 protein: CASLLGQGDQPQHF

V gene: TRBV4-1
J gene: TRBJ1-1
clone size: -
D gene: -
CDR3 DNA: TGCGCCAGCAGCCAAGAATTAAGTCGGAGAGGGGACCGGCGGGGTGAAGCTTTCTTT
CDR3 protein: CASSQELSRRGDRRGEAFF

V gene: TRBV19
J gene: TRBJ1-3
clone size: -
D gene: TRBD1
CDR3 DNA: TGTGCCAGTAGTATAACAGGGGGCGCGGGAAACACCATATATTTT
CDR3 protein: CASSITGGAGNTIYF

V gene: TRBV30
J gene: TRBJ1-5
clone size: few
D gene: -
CDR3 DNA: TGTGCCTGGAGGACAGATAGCAATCAGCCCCAGCATTTT
CDR3 protein: CAWRTDSNQPQHF

V gene: TRBV30
J gene: TRBJ1-4
clone size: -
D gene: -
CDR3 DNA: TGTGCCGTCGAATTCGGAGCCTCAAAAGATGAAAAACTGTTTTTT
CDR3 protein: CAVEFGASKDEKLFF

V gene: TRBV5-6
J gene: TRBJ1-6
clone size: -
D gene: TRBD1
CDR3 DNA: TGTGCCAGCATTAGGCGACAGGGAAGGACTAATTCACCCCTCCACTTT
CDR3 protein: CASIRRQGRTNSPLHF

V gene: TRBV15
J gene: TRBJ2-3
clone size: -
D gene: TRBD1
CDR3 DNA: TGTGCCACCAGCATCTCGGGACAGTCGCAGTATTTT
CDR3 protein: CATSISGQSQYF

V gene: TRBV7-8
J gene: TRBJ2-5
clone size: -
D gene: -
CDR3 DNA: TGTGCCAGCACCGATCCGGGACACCTTAATGAGGAGACCCAGTACTTC
CDR3 protein: CASTDPGHLNEETQYF

V gene: TRBV5-1
J gene: TRBJ1-2
clone size: -
D gene: -
CDR3 DNA: TGCGCCAGCAGCTTGACGACAGTAGGCTATGGCTACACCTTC
CDR3 protein: CASSLTTVGYGYTF

V gene: TRBV30
J gene: TRBJ1-2
clone size: -
D gene: TRBD1
CDR3 DNA: TGTGCCTGGAGTACGGACAGGGGCCGATATGGCTACACCTTC
CDR3 protein: CAWSTDRGRYGYTF

V gene: TRBV5-8
J gene: TRBJ1-1
clone size: -
D gene: -
CDR3 DNA: TGTGCCAGCTTGTCGGGCACTGAAGCTTTCTTT
CDR3 protein: CASLSGTEAFF

V gene: TRBV14
J gene: TRBJ1-1
clone size: -
D gene: TRBD1
CDR3 DNA: TGTGCCAGCAGGGGGACAGGCGACACTGAAGCTTTCTTT
CDR3 protein: CASRGTGDTEAFF

V gene: TRBV11-2
J gene: TRBJ2-3
clone size: -
D gene: TRBD1
CDR3 DNA: TGTGCCAGCAGCTTAGGGGGACAGACAGCAGATACGCAGTATTTT
CDR3 protein: CASSLGGQTADTQYF

V gene: TRBV27
J gene: TRBJ2-3
clone size: -
D gene: TRBD1
CDR3 DNA: TGTGCCAGCAGTTTATCCCCCCAGAGACAGGGTTGGACAGATACGCAGTATTTT
CDR3 protein: CASSLSPQRQGWTDTQYF

V gene: TRBV7-2
J gene: TRBJ1-6
clone size: -
D gene: -
CDR3 DNA: TGTGCCAGCAGCCCACAGGGTGTAAGGTATAATTCACCCCTCCACTTT
CDR3 protein: CASSPQGVRYNSPLHF

V gene: TRBV7-2
J gene: TRBJ1-2
clone size: -
D gene: -
CDR3 DNA: TGTGCCAGCAGCCCCAGTAGGGGGAGGGACTATGGCTACACCTTC
CDR3 protein: CASSPSRGRDYGYTF

V gene: TRBV18
J gene: TRBJ2-1
clone size: -
D gene: -
CDR3 DNA: TGTGCCAGCTCACCGGCAGGGGCGTACAATGAGCAGTTCTTC
CDR3 protein: CASSPAGAYNEQFF

V gene: TRBV15
J gene: TRBJ2-6
clone size: -
D gene: -
CDR3 DNA: TGTGCCACCAGTTACGGGGGTTCTGGGGCCAACGTCCTGACTTTC
CDR3 protein: CATSYGGSGANVLTF

V gene: TRBV30
J gene: TRBJ1-5
clone size: -
D gene: TRBD1
CDR3 DNA: TGTGCCTGGAGTACGACAGGGGATAGCAATCAGCCCCAGCATTTT
CDR3 protein: CAWSTTGDSNQPQHF

V gene: TRBV19
J gene: TRBJ1-4
clone size: -
D gene: -
CDR3 DNA: TGTGCCACGTCGGACAGTCCTAATGAAAAACTGTTTTTT
CDR3 protein: CATSDSPNEKLFF

V gene: TRBV2
J gene: TRBJ1-6
clone size: -
D gene: TRBD1
CDR3 DNA: TGTGCCAGCTGGGGACAGAGGAATTCACCCCTCCACTTT
CDR3 protein: CASWGQRNSPLHF

V gene: TRBV7-8
J gene: TRBJ1-2
clone size: -
D gene: -
CDR3 DNA: TGTGCCAGCAGCGAGGGACAAGGATATGGCTACACCTTC
CDR3 protein: CASSEGQGYGYTF

V gene: TRBV30
J gene: TRBJ1-2
clone size: -
D gene: -
CDR3 DNA: TGTGCCTGGAGGGGAACCGGGACTCCCTCACTATTTTACACCTTC
CDR3 protein: CAWRGTGTPSLFYTF

V gene: TRBV6-4
J gene: TRBJ2-3
clone size: -
D gene: -
CDR3 DNA: TGTGCCAGCAGTGAGTGGGAGGCAGATACGCAGTATTTT
CDR3 protein: CASSEWEADTQYF

V gene: TRBV5-1
J gene: TRBJ2-1
clone size: -
D gene: TRBD2
CDR3 DNA: TGCGCCAGCAGCTCCCTCCCCGCGGGGGGAAATGAGCAGTTCTTC
CDR3 protein: CASSSLPAGGNEQFF

V gene: TRBV5-1
J gene: TRBJ2-4
clone size: -
D gene: TRBD1
CDR3 DNA: TGCGCCAGCAGGGAAGGGGACAGTAAAAACATTCAGTACTTC
CDR3 protein: CASREGDSKNIQYF

V gene: TRBV15
J gene: TRBJ1-6
clone size: -
D gene: -
CDR3 DNA: TGTGCCACCAGCATTCTGCCGACAGTTTCACCCCTCCACTTT
CDR3 protein: CATSILPTVSPLHF

V gene: TRBV4-1
J gene: TRBJ2-2
clone size: -
D gene: TRBD1
CDR3 DNA: TGCGCCAGCAGCTCGGACAGGGTTAGCATCGGGGAGCTGTTTTTT
CDR3 protein: CASSSDRVSIGELFF

V gene: TRBV25-1
J gene: TRBJ1-4
clone size: once
D gene: -
CDR3 DNA: TGTGCCAGCAGTGGAACAGGTTGGAGCGAAAAACTGTTTTTT
CDR3 protein: CASSGTGWSEKLFF

V gene: TRBV5-6
J gene: TRBJ2-4
clone size: -
D gene: TRBD1
CDR3 DNA: TGTGCCAGCAGCCCAGGGGGTTTCGAAAACATTCAGTACTTC
CDR3 protein: CASSPGGFENIQYF

V gene: TRBV29-1
J gene: TRBJ1-2
clone size: -
D gene: TRBD1
CDR3 DNA: TGCAGCGTTGAAGACTCAGGGGGTGGGCCCTATGGCTACACCTTC
CDR3 protein: CSVEDSGGGPYGYTF

V gene: TRBV27
J gene: TRBJ2-3
clone size: -
D gene: -
CDR3 DNA: TGTGCCAGCAGTTTAGGAACAGGGAGCACAGATACGCAGTATTTT
CDR3 protein: CASSLGTGSTDTQYF